This is a list of T cell receptor beta chains from one sample in a study of T cell responses to AZD1222 COVID-19 vaccine. Only in-frame clones appear in the TCRdb table, and some are missing; sequencing was by immunoSEQ multiplex PCR. This table holds roughly 70,000 clones, around 80% found once. Specimen: peripheral blood, collected 28 days after the second AZD1222 dose. The receptors were sampled from an adult who received the AZD1222 COVID-19 vaccine. Both conserved end residues are trimmed from each CDR3.

>TRBV5-4|TRBJ2-5
ASSPAGRGKETQY
>TRBV6-5|TRBJ1-2
ASSRTGGRGYT
>TRBV6-5|TRBJ1-4
ASSYTATNEKLF
>TRBV5-1|TRBJ2-7
ASSLAGGRGVAYEQY
>TRBV19|TRBJ1-4
ASRLDHKNEKLF
>TRBV6-6|TRBJ2-2
ATGYSDTGELF
>TRBV6-2/TRBV6-3|TRBJ1-6
ASSFPRANSPLH
>TRBV11-2|TRBJ2-5
ASSLGGGTQETQY
>TRBV12-3/TRBV12-4|TRBJ1-2
ASTQDRDYGYT
>TRBV6-5|TRBJ2-7
ASAYRGLSEQY
>TRBV3-1/TRBV3-2|TRBJ2-7
ASTRGATYEQY
>TRBV6-5|TRBJ1-1
ASSSTGGYAEAF
>TRBV5-6|TRBJ2-7
ASSPGTYEQY
>TRBV6-5|TRBJ1-3
ATRDAYGNTIY
>TRBV3-1/TRBV3-2|TRBJ1-3
ASSQLPEGNSGNTIY
>TRBV6-2/TRBV6-3|TRBJ2-2
ASSYRLANTGELF
>TRBV6-1|TRBJ1-5
ASSELLQPQH
>TRBV6-4|TRBJ2-3
ASSPGLAGGGDTQY
>TRBV28|TRBJ1-3
ATGPSGNTIY
>TRBV9|TRBJ1-5
ASSETGATGQPQH
>TRBV5-6|TRBJ1-2
ASSLQGAIYGYT
>TRBV6-5|TRBJ1-1
ASMFGTKNTEAF
>TRBV11-3|TRBJ2-3
ASSLSYPPVGGSTDTQY
>TRBV30|TRBJ2-5
AWSVQDDETQY
>TRBV9|TRBJ2-3
ASSVGTSGGAGTDTQY
>TRBV6-2/TRBV6-3|TRBJ2-7
ASSRTGGISYEQY
>TRBV9|TRBJ2-7
ASSGSPSGPYEQY
>TRBV5-5|TRBJ1-6
ASSAPGQRDSPLH
>TRBV4-2|TRBJ2-1
ASSQGTRGVEQF
>TRBV7-5|TRBJ2-4
ARNPSRGAGREYIQY
>TRBV19|TRBJ2-1
ASSIRVNNEQF
>TRBV4-1|TRBJ1-5
ASSQDRGGPNQPQH
>TRBV5-8|TRBJ1-2
ASSLPGYWLSYGYT
>TRBV19|TRBJ1-1
ASGGSGKLSNTEAF
>TRBV27|TRBJ2-1
ASSRTRGDNEQF
>TRBV19|TRBJ1-5
ASSIDQEIQPQH
>TRBV7-8|TRBJ1-1
ASSRSGTGGTEAF
>TRBV4-2|TRBJ2-1
ASSQDPGGYNEQF
>TRBV19|TRBJ1-5
ASRTVRSNQPQH
>TRBV29-1|TRBJ2-3
SVERGPRTDTQY
>TRBV28|TRBJ1-4
ATGTDEKLF
>TRBV5-6|TRBJ1-1
ASSWGTEAF
>TRBV7-9|TRBJ1-2
ASSYLQGQGVSGYT
>TRBV4-3|TRBJ2-1
ASSQTGTSYEQF
>TRBV27|TRBJ2-1
ASSFGTSKGNEQF
>TRBV10-2|TRBJ2-2
ASSRGGAINTGELF
>TRBV6-1|TRBJ1-6
ASSERSYNSPLH
>TRBV7-6|TRBJ2-2
ASRASPTGELF
>TRBV5-5|TRBJ2-1
ASSLPRLYNEQF
>TRBV5-8|TRBJ2-2
ASSRMTGLAGGANTGELF
>TRBV30|TRBJ1-1
AWSKEPGQNTEAF
>TRBV3-1/TRBV3-2|TRBJ2-5
ASSQDFGGTGETQY
>TRBV12-3/TRBV12-4|TRBJ1-2
ASSSWWANGYT
>TRBV6-2/TRBV6-3|TRBJ2-1
ASSPDLYEQF